The sequence of this TCR beta chain was determined in a study of T cells in Graves' hyperthyroidism and ophthalmopathy (dated by TCRdb to between 2018 and 2021). Study-wide context: Peripheral blood samples were taken at initial diagnosis, before any treatment was given. To identify TCR V-J signatures that set the groups apart, the researchers used a discovery cohort of 90 to 100 patients, made up of 43 with Graves' ophthalmopathy and 57 with stable Graves' hyperthyroidism. Whether ophthalmopathy could be predicted prospectively was tested in an independent validation cohort made up of roughly 19 hyperthyroidism patients plus 17 patients who later progressed to ophthalmopathy. For training and testing, the roughly 97 patients in the discovery cohort were randomly divided in a 7:3 ratio. The study also compared thyroid tissue and blood T-cell repertoires from a handful of Graves' hyperthyroidism patients. After sampling, hyperthyroidism patients received methimazole starting at 30 mg daily, and ophthalmopathy patients received high-dose intravenous methylprednisolone. The paper reports TCR Vbeta CDR3 sequencing of over 130 peripheral blood samples: under 45 ophthalmopathy, roughly 80 hyperthyroidism and around 17 progressor patients. The full study reports these points: A model built on a 13 V-J signature distinguished ophthalmopathy from stable hyperthyroidism, reaching about 88% sensitivity and approximately 81% specificity in cross-validation and 80%/75% in testing. Most expanded thyroid clonotypes (frequency above 0.001) were also found in blood, which suggests that blood repertoires may mirror thyroid immune responses. In validation, the model predicted progression to ophthalmopathy with around 71% sensitivity and 72.22% specificity, a median of 6.5 months before onset. No statistical method was used to set the sample size in advance, and investigators knew the group allocation.

In the ophthalmopathy patients, disease was moderately to severely active, with a Clinical Activity Score of 3 or more, a NOSPECS grade of 4 or more, and a duration of less than 3 months. Any patient with an uncontrolled infection, another autoimmune disease, pregnancy or lactation was excluded. Diagnoses relied on clinical symptoms, serum thyroxine and TRAb, thyroid ultrasound and orbital computed tomography. Ficoll-Paque density gradient centrifugation was used to isolate PBMCs from 9.5 to 10 ml of fresh peripheral blood. Trizol reagent was used to extract total RNA, and RNA quality was then checked on an Agilent 2100 Bioanalyzer. This clonotype has at least ten counts. The clone's antigen remains unknown. No qualities accompany the bases; no much larger clone lies one base away. CDR1 is given as SGHNT and CDR2 as YYREEE, both from the germline V gene (reference sequence). V is shortened by 6 bases, J by 3 bases, and the region joining them spans 10 bases. Its CDR3 holds 12 amino acids, cysteine through phenylalanine. The sequence is cut down to CDR3 DNA, 36 bases in frame from base 1.

The TCR beta CDR3 regions were amplified from the RNA transcripts. A first-round RT-PCR of the TCR CDR3 used the HTBI primer set with the Qiagen OneStep RT-PCR kit. A second multiplex PCR round built the libraries, followed by size selection and purification. The libraries were sequenced on an Illumina HiSeq2000 using paired-end 100 bp reads. In the source study's methods: Raw data were processed with SOAPnuke, discarding reads with adapters, uncalled bases, mean Phred below 15, or no exact constant-primer or identifier match. COPE v1.2.5 was used to merge high-quality paired reads, and clonotypes were defined as unique nucleotide sequences. Clonotypes were aligned to IMGT TRBV, TRBD and TRBJ reference segments using MiTCR v1.1. Analysis was restricted to V-J combinations with a frequency above 0.0001, which covered roughly 99% of repertoires. A TCS score was defined as the ratio of F50 (clonal expansion) to E x V (chaos), with BLOSUM62-based TCRdist applied between CDR3 peptides within each V-J. Welch's t-statistics and random forest reduced fewer than 550 V-J features to some 14, which were used in a naive Bayes classifier (R e1071). TCRdb trimmed public reads at Q25 via fastp, called clones via MiXCR and kept in-frame beta chains. Each entry is one CDR3 protein sequence, shown with its most common DNA and genes. What appears here as the V and J calls and clone size reflects TCRdb's work, not the paper's. In all, the sample holds some 320,000 distinct CDR3 sequences, and approximately 15% of those were seen once. The leading ten clones occupy 30% to 40% of the sample.

The clonotype was recovered from a woman aged 40 to 50 with Graves' ophthalmopathy. The rearranged chain carries TRBV5-4 and TRBJ2-7; the D gene lacks a confident call. Sequenced input: blood. The nucleotide sequence is TGTGCCAGCATCGGTCCCGACTACGAGCAGTACTTC. This yields the protein CASIGPDYEQYF.